What follows describes a single T cell receptor beta chain. The sample originates from a study of blood T cell repertoires in COVID-19. As for the study in general: The samples span acute and convalescent COVID-19 from the United States, Italy and Spain. T cells, B-cell-depleted T cells, or PBMCs provided the cDNA or gDNA that served as material.

Germline trimming cut 3 bases from V and 5 bases from J; bases unmatched to any gene: 19. CDR3 length: 19 residues. The germline gives CDR1 LGHNT, CDR2 FRNRAP. Original data processing: The assay estimated nucleated cells by amplifying reference gene primers. Sequenced by immunoSEQ multiplex PCR; TCRdb stores in-frame clones only, minus some. V and J calls and clone size are copied from that table; D and trimming were computed from the DNA. The table includes 250,000 or so clones, approximately 82% detected once. The TCR sequence derives from a woman at least 80 years old with acute or convalescent COVID-19. V usage is TRBV12-5 and J usage is TRBJ1-1, with 9 bases lining up with TRBD1. The sequenced sample consisted of peripheral blood. This chain's CDR3 is CASGFDPATATGGRTEAFF. CDR3 in DNA: TGTGCTAGTGGTTTTGATCCTGCTACGGCGACAGGGGGTAGGACTGAAGCTTTCTTT.